Following are 20 T cell receptor beta chains from one sample sequenced in a study of blood T cell repertoires in COVID-19. Here immunoSEQ multiplex PCR was the method, and the copy in TCRdb shows in-frame clones only, minus some. This sample has 300,000 to 500,000 clones, with more than 75% found just once. Sequencing input: PBMCs or T cells enriched from blood (not recorded which). Receptors originate from a woman in her twenties or thirties with acute COVID-19.

The chain employs TRBV19 and TRBJ2-7; 9 nucleotides agree with TRBD2. With V trimmed by 10 bases and J by 5 bases, 21 bases remained unmatched. Germline V gene data show CDR1 as LNHDA and CDR2 as SQIVND (reference sequence). The CDR3 totals 17 residues. This chain's CDR3 is CATLPLKRGEIDDEQYF. The CDR3 DNA reads as TGTGCCACCCTACCTCTGAAGCGGGGGGAGATTGATGACGAGCAGTACTTC.

The rearrangement links TRBV2 to TRBJ1-5, with 11 bases lining up with TRBD1. The germline CDR1 and CDR2 sequences are SNHLY and FYNNEI. The junction had 5 bases not matched to a gene; V was cut back by 6 bases and J by 7 bases. The CDR3 length is 14 residues. The CDR3 coding sequence is TGTGCCAGCAGACCGGGACAGGGGGACCAGCCCCAGCATTTT. It yields the protein CASRPGQGDQPQHF. The whole variable domain, filled in from reference TRBV2 and TRBJ1-5, reads EPEVTQTPSHQVTQMGQEVILRCVPISNHLYFYWYRQILGQKVEFLVSFYNNEISEKSEIFDDQFSVERPDGSNFTLKIRSTKLEDSAMYFCASRPGQGDQPQHFGDGTRLSIL.

The chain combines TRBV6-5 with TRBJ1-2; a weak D match, TRBD1 (5 bases). Deletions cut 4 bases from V and 5 bases from J, with 14 bases between. CDR3 length: 14 residues. Germline CDR1 reads MNHEY; CDR2 reads SVGAGI. The CDR3: CASSLVRGAYGYTF. The CDR3 DNA is TGTGCCAGCAGTTTAGTGCGGGGCGCTTATGGCTACACCTTC.

The chain links TRBV7-9 to TRBJ2-1, with D uncertain. The germline gives CDR1 SEHNR, CDR2 FQNEAQ (reference sequence). This CDR3 is built from 15 residues. V lost 1 base and J 4 bases, leaving 11 bases between the germline ends. The CDR3 bases are TGTGCCAGCAGCTTAGTAGACTTTCTATACAATGAGCAGTTCTTC. Residues: CASSLVDFLYNEQFF.

This clone is a singleton in its sample. This chain uses TRBV7-2 with TRBJ2-4, with D perhaps TRBD2 (6 bases). The CDR3 totals 14 residues. Trimming shortened V by 0 bases and J by 8 bases, and 11 bases separated the two germline ends. Per the germline V gene, CDR1 is SGHTA and CDR2 is FQGNSA. CDR3 DNA: TGTGCCAGCAGCTTAGCGTCGGAGGGACACATTCAGTACTTC. Translating gives CASSLASEGHIQYF.

The chain uses TRBV27 and TRBJ1-5, with TRBD1 identical over 11 bases. Germline CDR1 MNHEY, CDR2 SMNVEV (reference sequence). This CDR3 has 14 residues. J was trimmed by 11 bases and V by 2 bases; bases with no gene match: 5. CDR3 region: CASSLGQGALAQHF. Here the CDR3 DNA reads TGTGCCAGCAGTTTAGGACAGGGGGCGTTGGCCCAGCATTTT.

The chain carries TRBV5-1 and TRBJ1-2, with 7 bases matching TRBD1. This CDR3 is 13 amino acids long. The ends lost 4 bases at V and 5 bases at J; junction bases unmatched: 5. Per the germline V gene, CDR1 is SGHRS and CDR2 is YFSETQ. CDR3 nucleotides: TGCGCCAGCAGCACGGGACAGTCGTATGGCTACACCTTC. Residues: CASSTGQSYGYTF.

This clone showed up just a few times. V and J are TRBV27 and TRBJ1-2; 9 nucleotides agree with TRBD1. Germline lookup yields CDR1 MNHEY and CDR2 SMNVEV (reference sequence). The CDR3 runs 15 residues. V trimming: 0 bases; J trimming: 6 bases; junction bases outside the gene matches: 5. The CDR3 nucleotides are TGTGCCAGCAGTTTATCCTGGACAGGGGAAAATGGCTACACCTTC. Its translation: CASSLSWTGENGYTF.

The genes are TRBV3-1 (or the pseudogene TRBV3-2) and TRBJ2-7; unclear D gene. Germline-derived CDR1 and CDR2 are LGHDT and YNNKEL (reference sequence). The CDR3 runs 13 residues. The V gene lost 6 bases and the J gene lost 3 bases, with 12 bases spanning the gap. CDR3 residues: CASSSHRGYEQYF. The CDR3 DNA follows: TGTGCCAGCAGTAGTCATAGAGGCTACGAGCAGTACTTC.

V is TRBV11-3 and J is TRBJ2-3, with D maybe TRBD2 (6 bases). The germline V gene has CDR1 SGHNT and CDR2 YENEEA. Trimming pared 0 bases from V and 6 bases from J, leaving 10 bases between. The CDR3 consists of 14 residues. CDR3 sequence: CASSLDPAGDTQYF. CDR3 coding DNA: TGTGCCAGCAGCTTAGACCCGGCGGGGGATACGCAGTATTTT. The full variable domain, completed using reference TRBV11-3 and TRBJ2-3, is EAGVVQSPRYKIIEKKQPVAFWCNPISGHNTLYWYLQNLGQGPELLIRYENEEAVDDSQLPKDRFSAERLKGVDSTLKIQPAELGDSAVYLCASSLDPAGDTQYFGPGTRLTVL.

The chain joins TRBV11-2 to TRBJ1-2; the D is unclear. The CDR3 sequence is 13 residues long. With 5 bases removed from V and 3 bases from J, the gap between germline ends came to 10 bases. From germline, CDR1 is SGHAT and CDR2 FQNNGV. The CDR3 DNA reads as TGTGCCAGCAGCCGAGCGGAACACTATGGCTACACCTTC. It translates to CASSRAEHYGYTF.

This chain uses TRBV6-4 with TRBJ1-1; TRBD1 aligns across 8 bases. Trimming cost V 2 bases and J 4 bases; bases outside gene matches: 6. CDR1 and CDR2 (germline): MRHNA, SNTAGT. This CDR3 spans 15 amino acids. DNA of the CDR3: TGTGCCAGCAGTGACCGGACAGGGAGGGGCACTGAAGCTTTCTTT. It encodes CASSDRTGRGTEAFF.

To note about this clone: This same CDR3 is encoded by further DNA sequences in the sample. This chain connects TRBV9 to TRBJ2-1; 7 nucleotides line up with TRBD1. Per the germline V gene, CDR1 is SGDLS and CDR2 is YYNGEE. V shed 8 bases, J shed 3 bases, and the junction held 2 bases outside the gene matches. CDR3 length equals 12 residues. DNA for the CDR3: TGTGCCAGTGGACAGGACTACAATGAGCAGTTCTTC. This sequence encodes CASGQDYNEQFF.

V and J are TRBV10-2 and TRBJ2-6; 10 positions match TRBD1. J was trimmed by 2 bases and V by 5 bases; bases with no gene match: 6. Germline assignment: CDR1 WSHSY and CDR2 SAAADI. This CDR3 contains 17 residues. The CDR3 spells CASSRGQGGTGANVLTF. The DNA for the CDR3 is TGCGCCAGCAGTCGCGGACAGGGGGGAACTGGGGCCAACGTCCTGACTTTC.

The J gene is TRBJ1-1, the V gene TRBV28; no clear D. The CDR3 is made up of 14 amino acids. CDR1 is MDHEN and CDR2 is SYDVKM in the germline V gene. The V end lost 3 bases, the J end lost 5 bases, and 13 bases lay between the germline ends. The CDR3 here is CASSFLGSETEAFF. For the CDR3, the DNA is TGTGCCAGCAGTTTCCTCGGTTCCGAGACTGAAGCTTTCTTT.

The chain uses TRBV7-8 and TRBJ1-6; D gene unclear. This CDR3 has 13 residues. CDR1 SGHVS and CDR2 FQNEAQ come from the germline V gene. The V gene lost 2 bases and the J gene lost 6 bases, with 5 bases spanning the gap. The CDR3 DNA reads as TGTGCCAGCAGCTTATCCCTTAATTCACCCCTCCACTTT. Translating it yields CASSLSLNSPLHF. The full variable domain, completed using reference TRBV7-8 and TRBJ1-6, is GAGVSQSPRYKVAKRGQDVALRCDPISGHVSLFWYQQALGQGPEFLTYFQNEAQLDKSGLPSDRFFAERPEGSVSTLKIQRTQQEDSAVYLCASSLSLNSPLHFGNGTRLTVT.

CDR3: CASSPRDRGINEQFF. CDR3 bases: TGTGCCAGCAGCCCGCGGGACAGGGGAATCAATGAGCAGTTCTTC. The chain links TRBV11-3 to TRBJ2-1; 10 nucleotides match TRBD1. The junction had 7 bases not matched to a gene; V was cut back by 5 bases and J by 6 bases. From germline, CDR1 is SGHNT and CDR2 YENEEA. The CDR3 totals 15 residues.

The chain recombines TRBV9 with TRBJ2-7, with 9 nucleotides matching TRBD2. V gave up 3 bases and J gave up 2 bases; unmatched junction bases: 12. CDR1 and CDR2 from the germline V gene are SGDLS and YYNGEE. The CDR3 runs to 17 residues. The CDR3 spells CASSALRLAGYPYEQYF. CDR3 nucleotides: TGTGCCAGCAGCGCTCTCCGGCTAGCGGGATATCCCTACGAGCAGTACTTC.

The chain combines TRBV19 with TRBJ1-1; tentatively, D is TRBD1 (6 bases). The CDR3 contains 14 residues. Germline values: CDR1 LNHDA, CDR2 SQIVND (reference sequence). Trimming left V 1 base short and J 3 bases short, with 9 bases between. Written as DNA, the CDR3 is TGTGCCAGTAGTATAGGGACAGCATACACTGAAGCTTTCTTT. This gives the protein CASSIGTAYTEAFF.

V is TRBV5-1 and J is TRBJ1-4; TRBD1 matches 7 bases. There are 15 residues in the CDR3. V lost 4 bases and J lost 4; bases outside the gene matches: 7. CDR1 is SGHRS, CDR2 YFSETQ, per germline. CDR3 coding DNA: TGCGCCAGCAGCCCCCGACAGGGACTTAATGAAAAACTGTTTTTT. Its protein product is CASSPRQGLNEKLFF.